Reported below is one T cell receptor (beta chain). As processed by the authors: Reference gene primers were amplified, and this amplification served to estimate nucleated cell counts. TCRdb's copy holds only in-frame clones and misses some; the assay was immunoSEQ multiplex PCR. V and J calls and clone size are as listed in that table; D and trimming were resolved from the DNA. The top ten clones hold less than 2% of a sample with 130,000 to 150,000 clones, approximately 86% of them seen once. This sample is part of a study of blood T cell repertoires in COVID-19. About the research overall: Acute and convalescent COVID-19 specimens originated in the United States, Italy and Spain.

CDR1 SGHRS and CDR2 YFSETQ come from the germline V gene. The CDR3 runs 15 residues. The V gene lost 4 bases and the J gene lost 8 bases, with 18 bases spanning the gap. This receptor was taken from an older man with acute or convalescent COVID-19. Source material: peripheral blood. The chain uses TRBV5-1 and TRBJ1-4, with TRBD1 as a possible D gene (5 bases). In DNA, the CDR3 is TGCGCCAGCAGCATGGGACGGGAGATAAACGAAAAACTGTTTTTT. Its protein product is CASSMGREINEKLFF.